This paragraph covers one TCR beta chain sequence. It lacks a known antigen. There are no base qualities to consult, and no much larger clone falls within one base. The data are from a study of siplizumab effects on memory and regulatory T cells (dated 2019 in TCRdb). As for the study more broadly: The study looked at the effect of siplizumab, an anti-CD2 antibody, on alloreactive T-cell subsets in allogeneic mixed lymphocyte reactions made from human PBMCs.

Sorted unstimulated T cells, along with proliferating T cells recovered from mixed lymphocyte reactions, underwent TCRbeta CDR3 sequencing. Fresh whole blood from fewer than 11 HLA-typed healthy donors served as the source for isolating PBMCs. Summary of the overall study and its limitations: Unstimulated naive T cells appeared more diverse than memory T cells, and naive cells seemed to contribute substantially to the alloresponse. Siplizumab significantly lowered the cumulative frequency of alloreactive sequences that could be traced to unstimulated CD4+ memory T cells. For roughly 75-97% of proliferating CD4+ or CD8+ clones, no naive or memory phenotype could be assigned. In reactions with siplizumab, an average of about 69% of mappable alloreactive CD4+ clones were Treg-derived, compared with roughly 26% in control reactions. Whether proliferating Tregs from siplizumab cultures actually had suppressive function was not functionally confirmed. Sequences below about 10^-5 frequency were poorly captured, so only a minor fraction of alloreactive clones could be mapped to unstimulated subsets.

The library was produced with the immunoSEQ multiplex PCR assay. Roughly 100,000 TCR templates per sample were assayed on the deep sequencing platform. Genomic DNA extracted from sorted T cells was used for TCRbeta CDR3 sequencing. In the paper's pipeline: The R programming language was used for clonal analysis of TCRbeta CDR3 data. Alloreactive CD4+ and CD8+ clones were defined by comparing unstimulated samples with post-reaction CFSE-low samples. By matching sequences to the repertoires of sorted unstimulated Treg and non-Treg cells, each alloreactive CD4+ clone was assigned a regulatory or non-regulatory origin. TCRdb mirrors the immuneACCESS table, restricted to in-frame sequences. Some clones are absent from its copies; in checked studies, under half trace to an unresolved V gene, and the reason for the others is unknown. That table furnishes V, J and clone size, whereas the DNA furnished D and trimming. A total of tens of thousands of clones appear in this sample, 93% of them only once. The ten largest account for over 5% of the sample.

Specimen: CD8+ T cells sorted from blood. The receptor's source is a human donor in good health.

Here is the DNA: TGTGCCAGCAGCCCCGGACAGGGGGCTGCGGAGGGTAACGAGCAGTACTTC. This translates into CASSPGQGAAEGNEQYF. Recombination connected TRBV7-6 to TRBJ2-7; TRBD1 matches 11 bases in the middle. The germline V gene yields SGHVS for CDR1 and FNYEAQ for CDR2. Its CDR3 holds 17 amino acids, cysteine through phenylalanine. The kept DNA is CDR3 alone, 51 bases in frame from the first base. Compared with germline, V lacks 5 bases and J lacks 5 bases; bases without a gene match: 14. Joined to the reference TRBV7-6 and TRBJ2-7 proteins, this CDR3 gives the full variable domain: GAGVSQSPRYKVTKRGQDVALRCDPISGHVSLYWYRQALGQGPEFLTYFNYEAQQDKSGLPNDRFSAERPEGSISTLTIQRTEQRDSAMYRCASSPGQGAAEGNEQYFGPGTRLTVT.